The text below deals with one TCR beta chain. Preparation of the TCRbeta library used unique molecular identifiers. TCRdb analysed the PCR reads with MiXCR anew, one entry per CDR3 protein. Here the sample spans 100,000 to 120,000 distinct CDR3 sequences, 6.4% being singletons. This sample is part of a study of T-cell reconstitution after alpha-beta-depleted transplantation in children. Germline CDR1 reads MDHEN; CDR2 reads SYDVKM. CDR3 length equals 14 residues. Trimming cost V 8 bases and J 8 bases, with 21 bases left between them. This sequence was found in a male patient between 2 and 15 years old who had a stem cell transplant for acute lymphoblastic leukemia, so the T cells may come from the graft donor. The chain has TRBV28 and TRBJ1-2; D remains unclear. The sequencing used PBMCs, mostly from graft donor cells, collected 360 days after TCRalphabeta/CD19-depleted stem cell transplant. CDR3 nucleotides: TGTGCCAGCTCTCGAACGGGTTTAGGGAGGGGCTACACCTTC. This encodes CASSRTGLGRGYTF.